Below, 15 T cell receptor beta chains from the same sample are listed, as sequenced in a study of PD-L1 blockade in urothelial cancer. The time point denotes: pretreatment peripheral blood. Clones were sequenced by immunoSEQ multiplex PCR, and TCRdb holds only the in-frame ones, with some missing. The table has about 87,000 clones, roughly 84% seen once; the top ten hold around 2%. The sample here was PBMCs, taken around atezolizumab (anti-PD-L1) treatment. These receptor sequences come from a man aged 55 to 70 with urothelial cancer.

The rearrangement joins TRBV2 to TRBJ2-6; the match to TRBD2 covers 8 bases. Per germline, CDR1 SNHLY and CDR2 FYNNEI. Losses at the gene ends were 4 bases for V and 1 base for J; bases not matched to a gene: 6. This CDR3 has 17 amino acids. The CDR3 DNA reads TGTGCCAGCAGTGTACGGGGGGGTTTATCTGGGGCCAACGTCCTGACTTTC. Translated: CASSVRGGLSGANVLTF.

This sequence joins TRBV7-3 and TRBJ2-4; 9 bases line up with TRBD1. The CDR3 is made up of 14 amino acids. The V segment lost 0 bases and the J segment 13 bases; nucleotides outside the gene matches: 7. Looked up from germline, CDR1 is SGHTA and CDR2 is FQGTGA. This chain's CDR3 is CASSLTPDTGGQYF. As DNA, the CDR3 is TGTGCCAGCAGCTTAACGCCTGACACAGGGGGCCAGTACTTC.

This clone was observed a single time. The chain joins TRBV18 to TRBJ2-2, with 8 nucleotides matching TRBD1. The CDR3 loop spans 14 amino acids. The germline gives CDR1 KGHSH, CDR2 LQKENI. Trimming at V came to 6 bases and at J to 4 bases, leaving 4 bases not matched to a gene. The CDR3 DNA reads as TGTGCCAGCTCCCAGGGGGCCGGCACCGGGGAGCTGTTTTTT. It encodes CASSQGAGTGELFF. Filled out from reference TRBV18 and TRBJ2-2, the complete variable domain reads NAGVMQNPRHLVRRRGQEARLRCSPMKGHSHVYWYRQLPEEGLKFMVYLQKENIIDESGMPKERFSAEFPKEGPSILRIQQVVRGDSAAYFCASSQGAGTGELFFGEGSRLTVL.

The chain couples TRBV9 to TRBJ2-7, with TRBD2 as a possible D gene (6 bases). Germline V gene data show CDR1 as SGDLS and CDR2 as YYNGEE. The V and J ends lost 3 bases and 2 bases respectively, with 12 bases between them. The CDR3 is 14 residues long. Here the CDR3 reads CASSAHWEAYEQYF. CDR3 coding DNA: TGTGCCAGCAGCGCCCACTGGGAGGCCTACGAGCAGTACTTC.

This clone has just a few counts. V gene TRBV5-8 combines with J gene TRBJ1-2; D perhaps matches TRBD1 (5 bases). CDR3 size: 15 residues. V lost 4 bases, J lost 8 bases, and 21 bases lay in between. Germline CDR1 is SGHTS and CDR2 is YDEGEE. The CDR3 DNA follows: TGTGCCAGCAGCCCCGCCGGACAAACCTCAGGCGGCTACACCTTC. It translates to CASSPAGQTSGGYTF.

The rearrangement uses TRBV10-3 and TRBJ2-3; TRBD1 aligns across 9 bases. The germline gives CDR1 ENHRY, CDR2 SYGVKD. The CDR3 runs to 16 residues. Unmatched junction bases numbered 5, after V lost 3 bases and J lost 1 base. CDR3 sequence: CAISEQGAVGTDTQYF. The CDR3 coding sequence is TGTGCCATCAGTGAACAGGGGGCGGTAGGCACAGATACGCAGTATTTT.

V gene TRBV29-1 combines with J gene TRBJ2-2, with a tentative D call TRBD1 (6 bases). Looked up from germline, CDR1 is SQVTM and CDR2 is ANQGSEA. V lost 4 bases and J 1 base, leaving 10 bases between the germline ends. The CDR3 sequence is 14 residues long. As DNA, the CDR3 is TGCAGCGTTGTTCAACAGGGGAACACCGGGGAGCTGTTTTTT. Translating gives CSVVQQGNTGELFF.

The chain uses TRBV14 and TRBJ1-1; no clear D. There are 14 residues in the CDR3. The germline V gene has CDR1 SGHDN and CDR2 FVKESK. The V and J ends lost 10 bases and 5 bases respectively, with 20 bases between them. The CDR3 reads CATERGLSSTEAFF. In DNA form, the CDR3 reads TGTGCCACCGAGAGAGGCTTGTCGAGTACTGAAGCTTTCTTT.

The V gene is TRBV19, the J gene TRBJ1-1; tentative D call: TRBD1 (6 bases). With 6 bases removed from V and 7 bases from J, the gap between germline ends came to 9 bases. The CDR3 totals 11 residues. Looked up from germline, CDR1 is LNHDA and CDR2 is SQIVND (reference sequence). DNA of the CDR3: TGTGCCAGTAGCACAGGGTTTGAAGCTTTCTTT. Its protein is CASSTGFEAFF.

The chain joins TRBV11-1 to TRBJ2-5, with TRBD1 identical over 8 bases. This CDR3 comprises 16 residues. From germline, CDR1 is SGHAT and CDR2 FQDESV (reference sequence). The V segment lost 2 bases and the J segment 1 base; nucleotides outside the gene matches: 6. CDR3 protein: CASSLQQGGSQETQYF. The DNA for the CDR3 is TGTGCCAGCAGCTTACAACAGGGGGGATCCCAAGAGACCCAGTACTTC.

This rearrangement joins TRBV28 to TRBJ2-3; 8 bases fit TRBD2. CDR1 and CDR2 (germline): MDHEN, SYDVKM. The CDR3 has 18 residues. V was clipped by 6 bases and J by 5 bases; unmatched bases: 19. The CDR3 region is CASRVSGTHGVVGDTQYF. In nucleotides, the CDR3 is TGTGCCAGCAGGGTTAGCGGGACCCATGGGGTCGTTGGAGATACGCAGTATTTT.

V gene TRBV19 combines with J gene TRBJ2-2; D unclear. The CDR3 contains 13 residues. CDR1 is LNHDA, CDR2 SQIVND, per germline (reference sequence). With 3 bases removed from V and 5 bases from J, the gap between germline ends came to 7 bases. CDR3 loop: CASSISPTGELFF. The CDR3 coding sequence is TGTGCCAGTAGTATCTCCCCGACCGGGGAGCTGTTTTTT.

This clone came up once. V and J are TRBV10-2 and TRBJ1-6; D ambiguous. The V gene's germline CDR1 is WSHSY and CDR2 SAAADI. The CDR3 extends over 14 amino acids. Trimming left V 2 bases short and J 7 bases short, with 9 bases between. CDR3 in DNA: TGCGCCAGCAGTGAGGAGGGAATCAATTCACCCCTCCACTTT. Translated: CASSEEGINSPLHF.

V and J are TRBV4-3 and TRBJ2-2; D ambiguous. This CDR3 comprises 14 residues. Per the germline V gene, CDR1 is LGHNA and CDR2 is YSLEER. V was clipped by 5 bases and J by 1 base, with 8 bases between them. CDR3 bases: TGCGCCAGCAGCGGGCCGAGGAACACCGGGGAGCTGTTTTTT. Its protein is CASSGPRNTGELFF.

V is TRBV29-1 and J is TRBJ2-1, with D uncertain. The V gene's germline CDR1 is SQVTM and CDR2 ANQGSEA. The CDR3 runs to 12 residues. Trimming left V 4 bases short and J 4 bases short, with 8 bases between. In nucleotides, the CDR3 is TGCAGCGTTGTGATACAGTACAATGAGCAGTTCTTC. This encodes CSVVIQYNEQFF.